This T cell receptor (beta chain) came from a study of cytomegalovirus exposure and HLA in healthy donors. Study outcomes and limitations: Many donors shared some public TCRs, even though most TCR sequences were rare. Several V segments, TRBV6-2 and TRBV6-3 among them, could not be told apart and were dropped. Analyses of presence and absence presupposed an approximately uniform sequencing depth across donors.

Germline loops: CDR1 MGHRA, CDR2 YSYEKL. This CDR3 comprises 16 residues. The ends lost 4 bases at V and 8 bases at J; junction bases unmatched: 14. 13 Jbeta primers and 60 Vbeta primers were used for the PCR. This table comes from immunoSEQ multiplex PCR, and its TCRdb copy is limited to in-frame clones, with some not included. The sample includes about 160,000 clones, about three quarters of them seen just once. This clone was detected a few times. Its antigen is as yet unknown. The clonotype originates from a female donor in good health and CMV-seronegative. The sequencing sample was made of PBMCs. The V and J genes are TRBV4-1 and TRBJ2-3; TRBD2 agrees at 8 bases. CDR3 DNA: TGCGCCAGCAGCCCGGGCGGGAGGAGCGGGACGGGTACGCAGTATTTT. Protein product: CASSPGGRSGTGTQYF.